The subject of this entry is one T cell receptor (beta chain). Its cognate antigen is unknown. TCRdb passed the 5' RACE reads through MiXCR, listing each CDR3 protein once. The table records approximately 350,000 distinct CDR3 sequences, more than 9% of them present only once. There were only healthy Caucasians among the donors. The sample is drawn from a study of identical twins. General observations from the study: In drawing conclusions, the study used cross-sectional statistical analysis and did not follow the same donors. Cord blood beta clonotypes that were abundant carried fewer insertions, and memory repertoires showed no such trend. In beta out-of-frame sequences, the excess sharing between twins was weaker.

The junction had 11 bases not matched to a gene; V was cut back by 3 bases and J by 8 bases. The germline CDR1 and CDR2 sequences are MGHRA and YSYEKL. This CDR3 spans 16 amino acids. These data also featured in a second study, about yellow fever vaccine responses in identical twins.

This sequence joins TRBV4-1 and TRBJ2-1; 9 bases map to TRBD2. The sequence was collected from a woman under 30 in good health. What was sequenced was CD8+ T cells sorted from blood. CDR3 region: CASSQLGGRAQDEQFF. The CDR3 DNA reads as TGCGCCAGCAGCCAGCTCGGCGGGAGGGCCCAGGATGAGCAGTTCTTC.